This entry concerns a single T cell receptor beta chain. The antigen is unknown. After constant-region reverse-primer amplification, full-length variable regions underwent semi-nested PCR with Nested Universal Primer A. One entry per CDR3 protein results from TCRdb running MiXCR on the 5' RACE reads. The repertoire holds approximately 47,000 distinct CDR3 sequences, 28% seen once, with 2% to 2.5% in the top ten. The J segment lost 2 bases and the V segment lost 0 bases, leaving 10 bases of the junction unmatched. Germline V gene data show CDR1 as ENHRY and CDR2 as SYGVKD. CDR3 size: 18 residues. Regarding the study as a whole: Tumor memory CD4+ T cell TCR gene usage clustered with blood and lymph node memory CD4+ cells and lymph node naive CD4+ cells. Tumor Treg TCRs overlapped most with tumor naive CD4+ cells.

This TCR was sampled from a female donor with breast cancer. Sequencing was done on a sample of naive CD4+ T cells sorted from blood. Indicated subset: naive CD4+ T cells, CD4+CD45RA+CD25-. The chain employs TRBV10-3 and TRBJ1-5, with 7 nucleotides matching TRBD1. The CDR3 here is CAISESYRGLKGNQPQHF. The CDR3 region has the DNA TGTGCCATCAGTGAGTCATATAGGGGGCTTAAGGGCAATCAGCCCCAGCATTTT.